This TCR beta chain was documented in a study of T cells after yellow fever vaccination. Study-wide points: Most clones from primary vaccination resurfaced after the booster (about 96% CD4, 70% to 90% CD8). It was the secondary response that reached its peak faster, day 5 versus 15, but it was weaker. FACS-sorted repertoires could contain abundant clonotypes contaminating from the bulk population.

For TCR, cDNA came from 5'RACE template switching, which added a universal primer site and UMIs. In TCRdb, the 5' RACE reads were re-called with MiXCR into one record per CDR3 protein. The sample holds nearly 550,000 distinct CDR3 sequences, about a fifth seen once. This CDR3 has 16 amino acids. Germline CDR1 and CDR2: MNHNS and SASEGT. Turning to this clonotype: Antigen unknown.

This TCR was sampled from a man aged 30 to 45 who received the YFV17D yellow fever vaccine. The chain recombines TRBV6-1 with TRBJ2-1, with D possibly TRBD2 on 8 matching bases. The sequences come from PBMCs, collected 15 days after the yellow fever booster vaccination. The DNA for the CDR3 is TGTGCTATTAACGTAGCGGGACAGAGCTCCTACAATGAGCAGTTCTTC. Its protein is CAINVAGQSSYNEQFF.